Following are 17 T cell receptor beta chains from one sample sequenced in a study of spatial heterogeneity in lung cancer. The study, taken as a whole, reports: Mutation counts in tumors were tracked by counts of expanded intratumoral alpha and beta TCRs.

These TCRs' antigens remain unknown. One entry per CDR3 protein results from TCRdb running MiXCR on the 5' RACE reads. Found here are 9,500 to 12,000 distinct CDR3 sequences, 9% to 14% of them singletons; the top ten hold about 12%. Time point noted: sample taken at primary tumor resection. The source was lung tumor tissue, collected at surgery. These receptor sequences come from a female donor with early-stage non-small cell lung cancer.

This clonotype was observed a handful of times. This chain joins TRBV7-2 and TRBJ1-2; maybe TRBD1 (6 bases). The CDR3 is 14 amino acids. Germline lookup yields CDR1 SGHTA and CDR2 FQGNSA. Trimming left V 5 bases short and J 4 bases short, with 14 bases between. CDR3 amino acids: CASSMNGQIYGYTF. In DNA, the CDR3 is TGTGCCAGCAGCATGAATGGACAGATCTATGGCTACACCTTC. The full variable domain, rest sourced from reference TRBV7-2 and TRBJ1-2, is GAGVSQSPSNKVTEKGKDVELRCDPISGHTALYWYRQSLGQGLEFLIYFQGNSAPDKSGLPSDRFSAERTGGSVSTLTIQRTQQEDSAVYLCASSMNGQIYGYTFGSGTRLTVV.

The rearrangement links TRBV12-3 or TRBV12-4 to TRBJ1-6; D remains ambiguous. Trimming removed 9 bases from V and 9 bases from J, with 12 bases in between. CDR3 length equals 12 residues. The CDR3 bases are TGTGCCAGTACCCGCGAGGCTTCACCCCTCCACTTT. The encoded protein is CASTREASPLHF.

This clonotype was observed many times. The CDR3 coding sequence is TGCGCCAGCACTCAGGACAGGGCGGTCGTCGACGAGCAGTACTTC. This encodes CASTQDRAVVDEQYF. The chain carries TRBV10-2 and TRBJ2-7; TRBD1 agrees at 8 bases. Germline lookup yields CDR1 WSHSY and CDR2 SAAADI. CDR3 size: 15 residues. Losses at the gene ends were 7 bases for V and 5 bases for J; bases not matched to a gene: 13.

The sample holds many counts of this clonotype. The rearrangement uses TRBV7-7 and TRBJ2-2; D is unclear. The CDR3 sequence is 14 residues long. The germline CDR1 and CDR2 sequences are SSHAT and FNYEAQ (reference sequence). V was pared by 5 bases and J by 5 bases, with 12 bases between. DNA for the CDR3: TGTGCCAGCAGCCCACACCCTGCGACCGGGGAGCTGTTTTTT. Encoded protein: CASSPHPATGELFF.

This chain connects TRBV18 to TRBJ2-7; D may be TRBD2 (5 bases). Trimming cost V 2 bases and J 5 bases, with 16 bases left between them. The germline V gene has CDR1 KGHSH and CDR2 LQKENI. The CDR3 is 15 residues long. CDR3 bases: TGTGCCAGCTCACCAGAGTCCGGGATACTCCACGAGCAGTACTTC. Amino acids: CASSPESGILHEQYF.

This chain uses TRBV20-1 with TRBJ2-3, with D perhaps matching TRBD2 (6 bases). V shed 7 bases and J shed 5 bases, with 10 bases lying between them. The CDR3 spans 11 residues. From germline, CDR1 is DFQATT and CDR2 SNEGSKA (reference sequence). As DNA, the CDR3 is TGCAGTGTGCCCGGGAGAGATACGCAGTATTTT. Its translation: CSVPGRDTQYF.

The V call is TRBV18, the J call TRBJ2-6, with D tentatively TRBD1 (5 bases). Looked up from germline, CDR1 is KGHSH and CDR2 is LQKENI. V was cut by 6 bases and J by 1 base, with 7 bases left in between. The CDR3 length is 14 residues. This CDR3 reads CASSAGSGANVLTF. DNA for the CDR3: TGTGCCAGCTCGGCAGGGTCTGGGGCCAACGTCCTGACTTTC.

This clonotype was counted a few times. Here the CDR3 reads CAWQGLAEAFF. DNA of the CDR3: TGTGCCTGGCAAGGGTTGGCTGAAGCTTTCTTT. The chain employs TRBV30 and TRBJ1-1; D unclear. V was cut by 5 bases and J by 6 bases, with 10 bases left in between. Germline V gene lookup returns CDR1 GTSNPN and CDR2 SVGIG (reference sequence). CDR3 length: 11 amino acids.

Ten or more counts support this clonotype. The V and J genes are TRBV6-2 or TRBV6-3 and TRBJ1-6, with TRBD1 identical over 7 bases. Trimming took 5 bases from V and 8 from J; bases not matched to a gene: 21. There are 19 residues in the CDR3. The germline V gene encodes CDR1 MNHEY and CDR2 SVGEGT. This CDR3 reads CASSKSVHPAGTVYSPLHF. DNA of the CDR3: TGTGCCAGCAGTAAATCTGTCCATCCGGCGGGGACAGTGTATTCACCCCTCCACTTT.

A note on this clonotype: This clone may be a read error of a much larger clone one base away. This chain links TRBV5-6 with TRBJ1-3; D remains unclear. Looked up from germline, CDR1 is SGHDT and CDR2 is YYEEEE. The CDR3 has 12 residues. V was cut by 4 bases and J by 0 bases, with 2 bases left in between. CDR3 sequence reads: CASSDSGNTIYF. The CDR3 DNA reads as TGTGCCAGCAGCGACTCTGGAAACACCATATATTTT.

This clonotype qualifies as medium-sized. This sequence joins TRBV7-6 and TRBJ2-1; TRBD2 agrees at 9 bases. Germline V gene sequence: CDR1 SGHVS, CDR2 FNYEAQ. This CDR3 region has 17 residues. The trim removed 6 bases at V and 0 bases at J, leaving 9 bases unmatched. The CDR3 DNA sequence: TGTGCCAGCAGACGACTAGCGGACCTAAGCTCCTACAATGAGCAGTTCTTC. Translated: CASRRLADLSSYNEQFF.

This clonotype was counted many times. This chain joins TRBV7-6 and TRBJ2-7; TRBD2 aligns across 10 bases. This CDR3 contains 14 residues. After removal of 5 bases from V and 6 bases from J, the junction contained 7 bases not matched to a gene. CDR1 and CDR2 from the germline V gene are SGHVS and FNYEAQ. The CDR3 nucleotides are TGTGCCAGCAGCCTAAGCGGGGGGGTCCGCGAGCAGTACTTC. Its protein product is CASSLSGGVREQYF.

This chain connects TRBV20-1 to TRBJ2-7, with D possibly matching TRBD2 (5 bases). The V gene lost 3 bases and the J gene lost 3 bases, with 9 bases spanning the gap. CDR3 length: 12 amino acids. In germline, CDR1 is DFQATT, CDR2 SNEGSKA (reference sequence). The CDR3 is CSARGVDYEQYF. CDR3 nucleotide sequence: TGCAGTGCTAGGGGAGTTGACTACGAGCAGTACTTC.

The table lists this clonotype with a few counts. The chain employs TRBV5-1 and TRBJ2-1; TRBD1 matches 7 bases. The V gene end was trimmed by 0 bases and the J gene end by 7 bases; junction bases not matched to a gene: 10. The V gene's germline CDR1 is SGHRS and CDR2 YFSETQ. The CDR3 is 16 amino acids. CDR3: CASSLVQGGEGNEQFF. CDR3 bases: TGCGCCAGCAGCTTGGTCCAAGGGGGCGAGGGAAATGAGCAGTTCTTC.

V and J are TRBV27 and TRBJ2-1, with 8 positions matching TRBD1. CDR3 size: 15 residues. Trimming at V came to 6 bases and at J to 3 bases, leaving 7 bases not matched to a gene. CDR1 is MNHEY, CDR2 SMNVEV, per germline (reference sequence). Written as DNA, the CDR3 is TGTGCCAGCAGCTCGACAGGGGTCCGCTACAATGAGCAGTTCTTC. Translation: CASSSTGVRYNEQFF.

Ten or more counts support this clonotype. The gene calls are TRBV7-6 and TRBJ2-1; 9 bases map to TRBD2. After removal of 5 bases from V and 4 bases from J, the junction contained 15 bases not matched to a gene. CDR1 is SGHVS, CDR2 FNYEAQ, per germline. The CDR3 runs 18 residues. The DNA of the CDR3 is TGTGCCAGCAGCGGACTCGCGGGGGGGCCTATCCTATACAATGAGCAGTTCTTC. Translating gives CASSGLAGGPILYNEQFF.

V gene TRBV23-1 combines with J gene TRBJ2-1, with 8 bases that match TRBD2. Being an ORF, TRBV23-1 has a function that is uncertain. CDR3 size: 16 residues. Trimming cost V 4 bases and J 7 bases; bases outside gene matches: 12. CDR3 amino acids: CASSPLASGSVNEQFF. As DNA, the CDR3 is TGCGCCAGCAGTCCCTTGGCTAGCGGGTCCGTAAATGAGCAGTTCTTC.